What follows are 31 T cell receptor beta chains derived from one specimen sequenced in a study of T-cell reconstitution after alpha-beta-depleted transplantation in children. Molecular barcoding with unique molecular identifiers was used for the TCRbeta library. TCRdb re-called the PCR reads with MiXCR, one entry per CDR3 protein. Of approximately 290,000 distinct CDR3 sequences detected, around a tenth appear once; the ten largest clones hold around a quarter. The sample here was peripheral blood, taken 180 days after TCRalphabeta/CD19-depleted stem cell transplant. The receptors were gathered from a male patient aged 2 to 9 who had a stem cell transplant for chronic granulomatous disease, so the T cells may come from the graft donor.

DNA of the CDR3: TGTGCCATGGGCCCGGGACTCCGCTCCTACGAGCAGTACTTC. Its translation: CAMGPGLRSYEQYF. This chain joins TRBV7-9 and TRBJ2-7; D is possibly TRBD2 (6 bases). The V end was cut by 10 bases, the J end by 0 bases, with 16 bases between. Per the germline V gene, CDR1 is SEHNR and CDR2 is FQNEAQ (reference sequence). The CDR3 runs to 14 residues.

This clonotype came up many times. This chain joins TRBV7-9 and TRBJ2-4; no clear D. CDR1 and CDR2 from the germline V gene are SEHNR and FQNEAQ (reference sequence). This CDR3 is built from 12 residues. Between the trimmed V and J ends, which lost 5 bases and 11 bases, there was a span of 13 bases. The CDR3 reads CASSPPGSFQYF. CDR3 DNA: TGTGCCAGCAGCCCCCCTGGGTCCTTTCAGTACTTC.

This clonotype was seen at least ten times. V is TRBV10-3 and J is TRBJ2-7, with no clear D. This CDR3 comprises 12 residues. V was pared by 2 bases and J by 4 bases, with 6 bases between. Germline-derived CDR1 and CDR2 are ENHRY and SYGVKD. DNA for the CDR3: TGTGCCATCAGTGAGCTCGCATACGAGCAGTACTTC. This gives the protein CAISELAYEQYF.

This clonotype was counted ten times or more. The chain recombines TRBV20-1 with TRBJ2-3; the match to TRBD1 covers 10 bases. The CDR3 contains 14 residues. The V gene's germline CDR1 is DFQATT and CDR2 SNEGSKA (reference sequence). Losses at the gene ends were 5 bases for V and 4 bases for J; bases not matched to a gene: 6. In DNA form, the CDR3 reads TGCAGTGCTGTCAGACAGGGGGCGGCAGATACGCAGTATTTT. Translated: CSAVRQGAADTQYF.

This clonotype was detected ten times or more. The V call is TRBV1, the J call TRBJ2-5. TRBV1 is a pseudogene locus. The CDR3 is 15 amino acids. The CDR3 here is CTSSQDSGSQETQYF. The CDR3 bases are TGCACCAGCAGCCAAGATTCGGGGTCCCAAGAGACCCAGTACTTC.

This clonotype was detected ten times or more. The CDR3 DNA follows: TGTGCCAGCAGAGGACAGCGAAGGTGGGGATCAACTAATGAAAAACTGTTTTTT. Encoded protein: CASRGQRRWGSTNEKLFF. V is TRBV12-3 or TRBV12-4 and J is TRBJ1-4, with TRBD1 as a possible D gene (6 bases). V was pared by 6 bases and J by 0 bases, with 20 bases between. The CDR3 spans 18 residues.

In this sample, this clonotype turned up many times. This sequence joins TRBV4-2 and TRBJ2-3; 8 bases line up with TRBD2. The CDR3 loop spans 16 amino acids. Germline lookup yields CDR1 LGHNA and CDR2 YNFKEQ. The J segment lost 4 bases and the V segment lost 1 base, leaving 7 bases of the junction unmatched. The CDR3 here is CASSQGSGSGSDTQYF. CDR3 sequence (DNA): TGTGCCAGCAGCCAAGGCAGCGGGAGTGGCTCAGATACGCAGTATTTT.

This clonotype was seen many times. The chain has TRBV2 and TRBJ2-3, with no clear D. CDR1 and CDR2 (germline): SNHLY, FYNNEI. Trimming pared 0 bases from V and 5 bases from J, leaving 9 bases between. The CDR3 is 14 amino acids. CDR3 in amino acids: CASSEALQVDTQYF. The CDR3 DNA reads as TGTGCCAGCAGTGAAGCGCTTCAGGTAGATACGCAGTATTTT.

This clonotype has more than one count but fewer than ten. This sequence joins TRBV29-1 and TRBJ1-3; no clear D gene. From germline, CDR1 is SQVTM and CDR2 ANQGSEA. This CDR3 comprises 14 residues. Between the trimmed V and J ends, which lost 4 bases and 4 bases, there was a span of 14 bases. The CDR3 reads CSVVEGLGGNTIYF. CDR3 nucleotides: TGCAGCGTTGTTGAGGGCCTCGGGGGAAACACCATATATTTT.

Note on this clonotype: One end of the junction is discordant with germline, which a read error may explain. This rearrangement joins TRBV7-6 to TRBJ2-1; no clear D gene. The CDR3 is made up of 12 amino acids. Germline V gives CDR1 SGHVS, CDR2 FNYEAQ. The CDR3 here is CASTLRTNEQSF. The CDR3 DNA reads as TGTGCCAGCACCCTTAGGACGAATGAGCAGTCCTTC.

This clonotype was found many times. The gene calls are TRBV5-1 and TRBJ2-1; D unresolved. Per the germline V gene, CDR1 is SGHRS and CDR2 is YFSETQ. Trimming pared 3 bases from V and 6 bases from J, leaving 10 bases between. The CDR3 covers 13 residues. This chain's CDR3 is CASSSGSLNEQFF. The CDR3 nucleotides read TGCGCCAGCAGCTCCGGGTCCCTCAATGAGCAGTTCTTC.

This clonotype came up many times. V and J are TRBV20-1 and TRBJ2-3, with D tentatively TRBD1 (6 bases). Trimming left V 0 bases short and J 2 bases short, with 12 bases between. The CDR3 is made up of 15 amino acids. The germline V gene has CDR1 DFQATT and CDR2 SNEGSKA (reference sequence). The CDR3, as DNA: TGCAGTGCTAGAGACCCGACAGGAAACACAGATACGCAGTATTTT. Amino acid sequence: CSARDPTGNTDTQYF.

This clonotype was detected ten times or more. The rearrangement joins TRBV7-6 to TRBJ1-5; D is ambiguous. V lost 4 bases and J lost 0, with 7 bases in between. This CDR3 has 14 residues. The germline V gene has CDR1 SGHVS and CDR2 FNYEAQ. The CDR3 DNA sequence: TGTGCCAGCAGCTCTGGACGTAGCAATCAGCCCCAGCATTTT. Its protein product is CASSSGRSNQPQHF.

This clonotype was recorded many times. The chain carries TRBV20-1 and TRBJ2-2, with 9 bases aligning to TRBD2. Germline loops: CDR1 DFQATT, CDR2 SNEGSKA (reference sequence). Trimming at V came to 3 bases and at J to 6 bases, leaving 14 bases not matched to a gene. The CDR3 is 17 residues long. The DNA of the CDR3 is TGCAGTGCTAGCCCCGCGGTAGCGGGAGAGGGGTCCGGGGAGCTGTTTTTT. Encoded protein: CSASPAVAGEGSGELFF.

The rearrangement uses TRBV12-5 and TRBJ1-2, with a possible D match to TRBD1 (5 bases). In germline, CDR1 is LGHNT, CDR2 FRNRAP. The CDR3 is 14 amino acids. Trimming removed 5 bases at V and 8 bases at J, with 18 bases between. CDR3 region: CASGPRGGRGGYTF. The CDR3 nucleotides read TGTGCTAGTGGTCCCCGTGGGGGGAGAGGCGGCTACACCTTC.

The sample holds many counts of this clonotype. The genes are TRBV2 and TRBJ2-5; 10 bases are a match to TRBD1. The V gene end was trimmed by 6 bases and the J gene end by 2 bases; junction bases not matched to a gene: 3. CDR3 length: 14 residues. Per germline, CDR1 SNHLY and CDR2 FYNNEI. The CDR3 region has the DNA TGTGCCAGCAGCGTGGGACAGGGGCAAGAGACCCAGTACTTC. Its protein is CASSVGQGQETQYF.

V and J are TRBV5-4 and TRBJ1-3; 9 bases align to TRBD1. V was clipped by 3 bases and J by 5 bases; unmatched bases: 3. CDR3 length: 14 residues. Germline V gene lookup returns CDR1 SGHNT and CDR2 YYREEE (reference sequence). The CDR3 loop is CASSSGQGRNTIYF. DNA for the CDR3: TGTGCCAGCAGCTCCGGACAGGGGAGAAACACCATATATTTT.

The chain has TRBV20-1 and TRBJ2-7, with 9 nucleotides matching TRBD1. Trimming removed 0 bases from V and 2 bases from J; junction bases left unmatched: 5. CDR1 and CDR2 (germline): DFQATT, SNEGSKA (reference sequence). This CDR3 has 15 residues. The CDR3 coding sequence is TGCAGTGCTAGAGATTGGGGACAGGGTACCTACGAGCAGTACTTC. The encoded protein is CSARDWGQGTYEQYF.

In its sample, this clonotype was seen a few times. The V call is TRBV24-1, the J call TRBJ2-3; TRBD1 matches 7 bases. The germline gives CDR1 KGHDR, CDR2 SFDVKD. V lost 3 bases, J lost 2 bases, and 7 bases stayed unmatched. The CDR3 covers 16 residues. The CDR3, as DNA: TGTGCCACCAGTGATCGGAAAGACAGGGTCACAGATACGCAGTATTTT. It translates to CATSDRKDRVTDTQYF.

The chain recombines TRBV18 with TRBJ2-7, with no clear D. V dropped 0 bases and J dropped 5 bases, with 8 bases sitting between them. Germline values: CDR1 KGHSH, CDR2 LQKENI. The CDR3 length is 13 residues. CDR3 region: CASSPPGRDEQYF. DNA of the CDR3: TGTGCCAGCTCACCACCAGGCCGGGACGAGCAGTACTTC.

In this sample, this clonotype turned up many times. This chain connects TRBV20-1 to TRBJ2-1; a possible D gene is TRBD2 (6 bases). The CDR3 is 16 residues long. Trimming left V 5 bases short and J 0 bases short, with 17 bases between. From germline, CDR1 is DFQATT and CDR2 SNEGSKA (reference sequence). The CDR3 region is CSAGTFWESSYNEQFF. In DNA form, the CDR3 reads TGCAGTGCTGGGACTTTCTGGGAGAGCTCCTACAATGAGCAGTTCTTC.

This clonotype was found many times. The chain has TRBV27 and TRBJ1-6; D is possibly TRBD1 (5 bases). Trimming left V 5 bases short and J 10 bases short, with 21 bases between. The CDR3 has 16 amino acids. Germline CDR1 reads MNHEY; CDR2 reads SMNVEV (reference sequence). In DNA form, the CDR3 reads TGTGCCAGCAGTCCATCCCGCCTCCCAGGGAACTCACCCCTCCACTTT. This sequence encodes CASSPSRLPGNSPLHF.

Of note for this clonotype: Since a much larger clone is just one base distant, this may be a read error. A read error is likely, as this CDR3 ends without the conserved phenylalanine or tryptophan. The V call is TRBV5-1, the J call TRBJ2-1; D gene uncertain. Germline CDR1 reads SGHRS; CDR2 reads YFSETQ. Trimming stripped 4 bases from V and 8 bases from J, with 10 bases between. The CDR3 is made up of 12 amino acids. The CDR3, as DNA: TGCGCCAGCAGCCTTAGTTGGGATGAGCAGTTCCTC. Residues: CASSLSWDEQFL.

This clonotype was recorded at least ten times. This chain joins TRBV28 and TRBJ2-7; the match to TRBD2 covers 16 bases. After removal of 3 bases from V and 0 bases from J, the junction contained 11 bases not matched to a gene. The CDR3 length is 20 residues. Germline V gene lookup returns CDR1 MDHEN and CDR2 SYDVKM. CDR3 sequence reads: CASSFRMGLAGGPSSYEQYF. CDR3 coding DNA: TGTGCCAGCAGTTTCAGGATGGGACTAGCGGGAGGGCCTTCCTCCTACGAGCAGTACTTC. Looking up the rest from reference TRBV28 and TRBJ2-7 gives the full variable domain: DVKVTQSSRYLVKRTGEKVFLECVQDMDHENMFWYRQDPGLGLRLIYFSYDVKMKEKGDIPEGYSVSREKKERFSLILESASTNQTSMYLCASSFRMGLAGGPSSYEQYFGPGTRLTVT.

There are many counts of this clonotype. The V gene is TRBV7-8, the J gene TRBJ1-6; possibly TRBD1 for D (5 bases). V was clipped by 1 base and J by 10 bases, with 11 bases between them. The CDR3 contains 14 residues. From germline, CDR1 is SGHVS and CDR2 FQNEAQ. The DNA of the CDR3 is TGTGCCAGCAGCTTAGTAACAGGCGTGTCACCCCTCCACTTT. It encodes CASSLVTGVSPLHF.

The gene calls are TRBV7-2 and TRBJ2-7; a weak D match, TRBD2 (6 bases). Trimming removed 2 bases from V and 7 bases from J, with 9 bases in between. Germline V gene lookup returns CDR1 SGHTA and CDR2 FQGNSA. The CDR3 contains 12 residues. The CDR3 sequence is CASSLRTMEQYF. DNA for the CDR3: TGTGCCAGCAGCTTAAGGACTATGGAGCAGTACTTC.

There are a few counts of this clonotype. The rearrangement uses TRBV28 and TRBJ2-7, with D possibly being TRBD1 (6 bases). The germline V and J ends were trimmed by 6 bases and 4 bases, with 7 bases remaining between them. This CDR3 has 11 residues. Per germline, CDR1 MDHEN and CDR2 SYDVKM. The CDR3 is CASSGQYEQYF. The CDR3 nucleotides read TGTGCCAGCAGCGGACAGTACGAGCAGTACTTC. Full variable domain (outside the CDR3, taken from reference TRBV28 and TRBJ2-7): DVKVTQSSRYLVKRTGEKVFLECVQDMDHENMFWYRQDPGLGLRLIYFSYDVKMKEKGDIPEGYSVSREKKERFSLILESASTNQTSMYLCASSGQYEQYFGPGTRLTVT.

This clonotype was observed a handful of times. The CDR3 coding sequence is TGCAGTGCCTTCCGGTGGCAGGGACCAGACTACGAGCAGTACTTC. Its protein product is CSAFRWQGPDYEQYF. The chain recombines TRBV20-1 with TRBJ2-7, with D possibly called TRBD1 or TRBD2 (5 bases each). Germline V gives CDR1 DFQATT, CDR2 SNEGSKA (reference sequence). Between the trimmed V and J ends, which lost 6 bases and 3 bases, there was a span of 21 bases. The CDR3 runs to 15 residues.

This clonotype was found many times. The chain links TRBV15 to TRBJ2-1; D gene uncertain. Trimming removed 5 bases from V and 5 bases from J, with 10 bases in between. CDR1 is LNHNV, CDR2 YYDKDF, per germline (reference sequence). The CDR3 is 13 residues long. The CDR3 DNA reads TGTGCCACCAGCGGCACACTTGACAATGAGCAGTTCTTC. Translated, it gives CATSGTLDNEQFF.

This rearrangement joins TRBV28 to TRBJ2-7; the D is unclear. Germline CDR1 is MDHEN and CDR2 is SYDVKM. Trimming cost V 8 bases and J 5 bases, with 10 bases left between them. The length of the CDR3 is 11 residues. CDR3 region: CASGSYNEQYF. In DNA, the CDR3 is TGTGCCAGCGGGTCCTACAACGAGCAGTACTTC.

The table lists this clonotype with many counts. The chain carries TRBV18 and TRBJ1-5; 7 bases are a match to TRBD1. This CDR3 has 15 residues. With V trimmed by 4 bases and J by 5 bases, 8 bases remained unmatched. Looked up from germline, CDR1 is KGHSH and CDR2 is LQKENI. CDR3 coding DNA: TGTGCCAGCTCACGAGAACAGGGGTTTCATCAGCCCCAGCATTTT. It translates to CASSREQGFHQPQHF.